The rows below give T cell receptor beta chains drawn from one sample of a study of blood T cell repertoires in COVID-19. Using immunoSEQ multiplex PCR, the repertoire was profiled, and TCRdb retains in-frame clones only, with some absent. The sample lists some 80,000 clones, 85% to 90% occurring once. Sequencing was done on a sample of peripheral blood. These receptors were taken from a human donor in a cohort sampled during active COVID-19. CDR3s leave out the opening cysteine and the closing phenylalanine or tryptophan. Each record gives: CDR3 protein, V gene.

ASRTGDYGYT TRBV6-5
ASTKTGGEAF TRBV5-5
ASSPRQTYEQY TRBV18
ASSHLAAGNTGELF TRBV14
ATSGGTLNYGYT TRBV2
ASSYDGRGADTQY TRBV6-2/TRBV6-3
ASSPNPGGPTGELF TRBV18
ASSRGLAGGSTDTQY TRBV3-1/TRBV3-2
ASSRDRDRYEQY TRBV19
ASSLDPGGNYGYT TRBV7-2
ASGLGGGGPSYEQY TRBV12-5
ASSVGDFFGDGYT TRBV9
ASSSSGRPPYEQY TRBV7-2
ASSLNTGGSYNEQF TRBV7-3
ASSLVAGGGGELF TRBV7-2
ASSQVRGQAF TRBV14
ASSQSRDRGGLNTEAF TRBV3-1/TRBV3-2
ASSPSGVGGPGSYEQY TRBV27
ASSLSGEGTEAF TRBV9
ASSLAGAGGFYEQF TRBV11-3
ASSLGGQGAETQY TRBV28
ASSWKSGTAKTQY TRBV25-1
ASSLDGQNYGYT TRBV5-1
ASSLVESTNEKLF TRBV7-9
ASAPGRGTYEQY TRBV19
ASSNTGSSSYEQY TRBV19
ASSEGSSDGYT TRBV6-1
ASSLQGLNTEAF TRBV6-5
ASSQRGGDKETQY TRBV28
ASRRVVTDTQY TRBV6-6
ASSLAGDYNEQF TRBV18
ASSFSLAGVQFKQF TRBV28